A selection of T cell receptor beta chains follows, all from one sample in a study of identical twins. TCRdb independently ran MiXCR on the 5' RACE reads; one entry per CDR3 protein. The sample records roughly 770,000 distinct CDR3 sequences, 15% to 20% being singletons. These data were also filed under a second study, of T cells expressing NK-cell markers.

What was sequenced was PBMCs. Receptor source: a woman between 18 and 30 years old in good health. CDR3s include the opening cysteine and the closing phenylalanine or tryptophan. A D gene is named only where the DNA matches it firmly. Clone size appears in some rows only: once, few, many, or a class for an expanded clone.

D	V	size	J	CDR3	DNA
TRBD2	TRBV9	few	TRBJ2-1	CASSLGEGSYNEQFF	TGTGCCAGCAGCTTGGGGGAGGGTTCCTACAATGAGCAGTTCTTC
-	TRBV10-3	-	TRBJ2-3	CAISPTMAGADTQYF	TGTGCCATCAGTCCCACGATGGCGGGGGCCGATACGCAGTATTTT
-	TRBV20-1	few	TRBJ2-6	CSAPGANVLTF	TGCAGTGCCCCAGGGGCCAACGTCCTGACTTTC
-	TRBV5-1	-	TRBJ1-1	CASSLRGDHTEAFF	TGCGCCAGCAGCTTGCGAGGGGACCACACTGAAGCTTTCTTT
-	TRBV27	few	TRBJ2-3	CASSLSRQLHTDTQYF	TGTGCCAGCAGTTTATCGAGACAGTTACACACAGATACGCAGTATTTT
TRBD2	TRBV20-1	many	TRBJ2-3	CSAAGTSGNTDTQYF	TGCAGTGCGGCCGGTACTAGCGGAAACACAGATACGCAGTATTTT
-	TRBV28	few	TRBJ1-2	CASSGSPLYGYTF	TGTGCCAGCAGCGGGTCCCCTCTCTATGGCTACACCTTC
TRBD1	TRBV6-1	-	TRBJ1-1	CASRSPSGTVNTEAFF	TGTGCCAGCAGATCTCCATCCGGGACAGTGAACACTGAAGCTTTCTTT
-	TRBV12-3/TRBV12-4	many	TRBJ2-7	CASSFTDLSSYEQYF	TGTGCCAGCAGTTTCACCGACTTGAGCTCCTACGAGCAGTACTTC
-	TRBV7-9	few	TRBJ2-7	CASSNLRGYEQYF	TGTGCCAGCAGTAACCTGCGGGGCTACGAGCAGTACTTC
TRBD2	TRBV10-2	once	TRBJ2-5	CASSEGLAGVQETQYF	TGCGCCAGCAGTGAGGGGTTAGCGGGGGTGCAAGAGACCCAGTACTTC
-	TRBV12-3/TRBV12-4	-	TRBJ2-5	CASSFNTVQETQYF	TGTGCCAGCAGTTTTAACACGGTCCAAGAGACCCAGTACTTC
-	TRBV7-9	few	TRBJ2-7	CASTLTGDYEQYF	TGTGCCAGCACCTTAACAGGAGACTACGAGCAGTACTTC
TRBD2	TRBV20-1	-	TRBJ2-1	CSPSPGGGDEQFF	TGCAGTCCGTCTCCGGGGGGGGGAGATGAGCAGTTCTTC
TRBD1	TRBV12-3/TRBV12-4	-	TRBJ1-6	CASSKTGGGSSPLHF	TGTGCCAGCAGTAAAACAGGGGGCGGAAGCTCACCCCTCCACTTT
-	TRBV20-1	-	TRBJ2-7	CSARELSSYEQYF	TGCAGTGCTAGAGAGCTCAGCTCCTACGAGCAGTACTTC
-	TRBV5-5	few	TRBJ2-1	CASLVPYEQFF	TGTGCCAGCCTCGTCCCCTATGAGCAGTTCTTC